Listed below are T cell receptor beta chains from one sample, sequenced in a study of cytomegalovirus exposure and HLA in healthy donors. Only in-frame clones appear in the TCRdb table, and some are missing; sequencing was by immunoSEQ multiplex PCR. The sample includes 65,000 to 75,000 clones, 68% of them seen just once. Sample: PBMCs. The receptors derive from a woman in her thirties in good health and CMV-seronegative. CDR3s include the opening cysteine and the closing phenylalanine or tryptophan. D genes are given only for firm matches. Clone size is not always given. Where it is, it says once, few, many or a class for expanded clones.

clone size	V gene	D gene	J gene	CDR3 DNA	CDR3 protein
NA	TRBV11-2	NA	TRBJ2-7	TGTGCCAGCAGCCAAGGGGGACCTTACGAGCAGTACTTC	CASSQGGPYEQYF
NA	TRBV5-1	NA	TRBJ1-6	TGCGCCAGCAGCCTTAATTCACCCCTCCACTTT	CASSLNSPLHF
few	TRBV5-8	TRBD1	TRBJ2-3	TGTGCCAGCAGCCAGGACAGGAGAACAACAGATACGCAGTATTTT	CASSQDRRTTDTQYF
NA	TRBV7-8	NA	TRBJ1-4	TGTGCCAGCAGCTTAGAAGGGGCTGAGAATGAAAAACTGTTTTTT	CASSLEGAENEKLFF
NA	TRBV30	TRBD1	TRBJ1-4	TGTGCCTGGAGTGATGGACAGGGTTTGGGGGAAAAACTGTTTTTT	CAWSDGQGLGEKLFF
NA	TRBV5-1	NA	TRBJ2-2	TGCGCCAGCAGCCCGAGTTCAGGGGGGGAGCTGTTTTTT	CASSPSSGGELFF
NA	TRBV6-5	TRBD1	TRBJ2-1	TGTGCCAGCAGAATAGGACAGGTGACAGGTGAGCAGTTCTTC	CASRIGQVTGEQFF
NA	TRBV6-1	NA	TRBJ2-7	TGTGCCAGCATATTTGAGGGACTGTCCACCTACGAGCAGTACTTC	CASIFEGLSTYEQYF
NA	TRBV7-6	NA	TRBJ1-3	TGTGCCAGCAGCTTAATCGGGGGGGACACCATATATTTT	CASSLIGGDTIYF
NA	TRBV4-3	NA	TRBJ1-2	TGCGCCAGCAGCGCTAGCATAGCCGGCGACTATGGCTACACCTTC	CASSASIAGDYGYTF
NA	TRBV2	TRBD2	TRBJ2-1	TGTGCCAGCAGTGAAGCTTCTGCTAGCGGGGTATCCTACAATGAGCAGTTCTTC	CASSEASASGVSYNEQFF
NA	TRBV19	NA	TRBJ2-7	TGTGCCAGTGGCGAACAGGGCTCCTACGAGCAGTACTTC	CASGEQGSYEQYF
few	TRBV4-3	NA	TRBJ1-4	TGCGCCAGCAGCCAAGATCACAGGCTAATAGAAAAACTGTTTTTT	CASSQDHRLIEKLFF
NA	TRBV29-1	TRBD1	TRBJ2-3	TGCAGCCTAATGAGATCCAGGGGGCCGGGAGATACGCAGTATTTT	CSLMRSRGPGDTQYF
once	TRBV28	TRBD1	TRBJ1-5	TGTGCCAGCAGTTTGTTTGGGACAGCTAGCAATCAGCCCCAGCATTTT	CASSLFGTASNQPQHF
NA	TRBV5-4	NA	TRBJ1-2	TGTGCCAGCAGCTTGAGGGGGGGCAACTATGGCTACACCTTC	CASSLRGGNYGYTF
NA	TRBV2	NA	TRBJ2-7	TGTGCCAGCAGTCGAAGTCGGCAGGTGGACGAGCAGTACTTC	CASSRSRQVDEQYF
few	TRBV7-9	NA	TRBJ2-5	TGTGCCAGCAGCCCTGACCCCGGGCAGGGGGAGACCCAGTACTTC	CASSPDPGQGETQYF
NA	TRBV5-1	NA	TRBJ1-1	TGCGCCAGCAGCTTGGCCGAGGGTAGGACTGAAGCTTTCTTT	CASSLAEGRTEAFF
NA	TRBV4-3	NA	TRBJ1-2	TGCGCCAGCAGCCAAGATGTAGGGGGTATCTCTGGCTACACCTTC	CASSQDVGGISGYTF
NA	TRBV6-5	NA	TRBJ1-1	TGTGCCAGCAGTGAGATGGGCCAGAACACTGAAGCTTTCTTT	CASSEMGQNTEAFF
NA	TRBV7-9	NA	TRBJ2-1	TGTGCCAGCAGCTTAGGCAGGGAAGCCTACAATGAGCAGTTCTTC	CASSLGREAYNEQFF
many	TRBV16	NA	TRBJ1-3	TGTGCCAGCAGCCCTGAACTGGGCTACAGCTCTGGAAACACCATATATTTT	CASSPELGYSSGNTIYF
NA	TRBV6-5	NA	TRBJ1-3	TGTGCCAGCAGTTACTCGCGTTCTCTTGGAAACACCATATATTTT	CASSYSRSLGNTIYF
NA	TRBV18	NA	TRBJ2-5	TGTGCCAGCTCCGGGTCGGGACAAGAGACCCAGTACTTC	CASSGSGQETQYF
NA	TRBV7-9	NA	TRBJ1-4	TGTGCCAGCAGCTTAGGCGGGGAGTCCGAAAAACTGTTTTTT	CASSLGGESEKLFF
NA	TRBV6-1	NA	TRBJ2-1	TGTGCCAGCAGTGAAAGAGATGAGCAGTTCTTC	CASSERDEQFF
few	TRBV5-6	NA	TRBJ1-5	TGTGCCAGCAGCTTGGGGCCGAAACAGCCCCAGCATTTT	CASSLGPKQPQHF
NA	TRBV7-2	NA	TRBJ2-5	TGTGCCAGCAGCTTAGCTGGCAGGCGAGAGACCCAGTACTTC	CASSLAGRRETQYF
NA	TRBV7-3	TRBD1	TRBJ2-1	TGTGCCAGCAGCCGCGACAGGGTATACAATGAGCAGTTCTTC	CASSRDRVYNEQFF
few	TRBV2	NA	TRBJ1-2	TGTGCCGGCGGGACGGCCTATGGCTACACCTTC	CAGGTAYGYTF
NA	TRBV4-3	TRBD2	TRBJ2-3	TGCGCCAGCAGCCTGGGGACTAGCGGTCCCACAGATACGCAGTATTTT	CASSLGTSGPTDTQYF